These T cell receptor beta chains were read from a single sample in a study of low-dose radiotherapy and immunotherapy resistance in tumors. TCRdb processed the reads anew with MiXCR; each CDR3 protein has one entry. The table records about 30,000 distinct CDR3 sequences, about 49% of them present only once. Sequences were derived from PBMCs, sampled after low-dose radiotherapy plus immunotherapy. These receptors came from a male donor with gallbladder cancer. Both conserved end residues are part of each CDR3. Each record gives: clone size, J gene, V gene, D gene, CDR3 DNA, CDR3 protein. The D gene is left open where the match is weak. The size entry is marked missing in some rows and otherwise reads once, few, many or a size class.

size: few
J: TRBJ2-1
V: TRBV11-1
D: TRBD1
DNA: TGTGCCAGCAGCTTCGGAGGGGACAGGGGTCATGAGCAGTTCTTC
CDR3: CASSFGGDRGHEQFF

size: once
J: TRBJ2-3
V: TRBV20-1
D: TRBD1
DNA: TGCAGTGCTCAACGGACAGGGGGGGGCACAGATACGCAGTATTTT
CDR3: CSAQRTGGGTDTQYF

size: many
J: TRBJ1-4
V: TRBV28
D: TRBD1
DNA: TGTGCCAGCAGTTTATTAGGACAGGGGGTCATCAGCAATGAAAAACTGTTTTTT
CDR3: CASSLLGQGVISNEKLFF

size: few
J: TRBJ2-7
V: TRBV10-2
D: TRBD1
DNA: TGCGCCAGCAGTGAAACAGGGGGCGCCGAGCAGTACTTC
CDR3: CASSETGGAEQYF

size: many
J: TRBJ2-3
V: TRBV7-2
D: -
DNA: TGTGCCAGCAGCTTAGCGGTAGGGAGAGGAGATACGCAGTATTTT
CDR3: CASSLAVGRGDTQYF

size: -
J: TRBJ2-2
V: TRBV9
D: -
DNA: TGTGCCAGCAGCGTGGGACTTACGAACACCGGGGAGCTGTTTTTT
CDR3: CASSVGLTNTGELFF

size: medium-sized
J: TRBJ2-7
V: TRBV2
D: TRBD1
DNA: TGTGCCAGCAGCAGACAGGGATACGAGCAGTACTTC
CDR3: CASSRQGYEQYF

size: many
J: TRBJ2-6
V: TRBV7-6
D: -
DNA: TGTGCCAGCAGCACTGGCGTAAGGGGGGCCAACGTCCTGACTTTC
CDR3: CASSTGVRGANVLTF

size: -
J: TRBJ1-5
V: TRBV29-1
D: TRBD1
DNA: TGCAGCACCGGGACAGGGTACAATCAGCCCCAGCATTTT
CDR3: CSTGTGYNQPQHF

size: many
J: TRBJ2-1
V: TRBV18
D: -
DNA: TGTGCCAGCTCACGCAATACCGCAGGGGTGGATGAGCAGTTCTTC
CDR3: CASSRNTAGVDEQFF

size: many
J: TRBJ2-7
V: TRBV28
D: -
DNA: TGTGCCAGCAGTTTATCGGGGGGCGCCTCCTACGAGCAGTACTTC
CDR3: CASSLSGGASYEQYF

size: -
J: TRBJ1-2
V: TRBV27
D: -
DNA: TGTGCCAGCAGTTTATCGAACGGGATTAGCTACACCTTC
CDR3: CASSLSNGISYTF

size: -
J: TRBJ2-1
V: TRBV7-3
D: -
DNA: TGTGCCAGCAGCTGGGGGCAAGCGAATGAGCAGTTCTTC
CDR3: CASSWGQANEQFF

size: medium-sized
J: TRBJ2-7
V: TRBV5-1
D: TRBD2
DNA: TGCGCCAGCAGCTTGGTCGCTAGCGGGTCGGGTGAGCAGTACTTC
CDR3: CASSLVASGSGEQYF

size: -
J: TRBJ2-1
V: TRBV28
D: TRBD2
DNA: TGTGCCAGCACCCCGTCTAGCGGGAGTAATGAGCAGTTCTTC
CDR3: CASTPSSGSNEQFF

size: -
J: TRBJ2-7
V: TRBV7-6
D: TRBD2
DNA: TGTGCCAGCAGCTTAGCTACTAGCGTTTTTATCGACGAGCAGTACTTC
CDR3: CASSLATSVFIDEQYF

size: many
J: TRBJ1-1
V: TRBV2
D: -
DNA: TGTGCCAGCAGTGAGCGAGGGGGAGAGACTGAAGCTTTCTTT
CDR3: CASSERGGETEAFF

size: -
J: TRBJ2-3
V: TRBV28
D: -
DNA: TGTGCCAGCAGTTTACCCGCCTCTCGTCGACGCGTCAACACAGATACGCAGTATTTT
CDR3: CASSLPASRRRVNTDTQYF

size: -
J: TRBJ2-6
V: TRBV3-1
D: -
DNA: TGTGCCAGCAGCCAATTCTACGTACGGCGGACTCGCTCTGGGGCCAACGTCCTGACTTTC
CDR3: CASSQFYVRRTRSGANVLTF

size: medium-sized
J: TRBJ2-7
V: TRBV28
D: -
DNA: TGTGCCAGCAGTTCCCGTCCGAATGAGCAGTACTTC
CDR3: CASSSRPNEQYF

size: many
J: TRBJ2-1
V: TRBV27
D: -
DNA: TGTGCCAGCAGTTTATCCCCCCAGGGTTACAATGAGCAGTTCTTC
CDR3: CASSLSPQGYNEQFF

size: many
J: TRBJ2-7
V: TRBV25-1
D: -
DNA: TGTGCCAGCGGCGGGGACAGTAGCTACGAGCAGTACTTC
CDR3: CASGGDSSYEQYF